The 30 T cell receptor beta chains in this list originate from one sample, sequenced in a study of CD8 T cells in Susac syndrome. Random hexamers were used to reverse transcribe the RNA input (roughly 0.5 to 1 ug). Via MiXCR, TCRdb re-called the immunoSEQ multiplex PCR reads, giving one row per CDR3 protein. The table includes approximately 260,000 distinct CDR3 sequences, 90% to 96% detected once. The sample taken for sequencing was CD4+ T cells from PBMCs. Every receptor here comes from a human donor with Susac syndrome.

The chain uses TRBV13 and TRBJ2-7; D ambiguous. Trimming cost V 2 bases and J 7 bases, with 15 bases left between them. The CDR3 is 14 amino acids. Germline values: CDR1 PRHDT, CDR2 FYEKMQ (reference sequence). CDR3 nucleotides: TGTGCCAGCAGCTTATATGGCTCAGGATTTGAGCAGTACTTC. The encoded protein is CASSLYGSGFEQYF.

The genes are TRBV29-1 and TRBJ2-5; 8 bases fit TRBD2. V was pared by 4 bases and J by 5 bases, with 3 bases of the junction left unmatched. CDR1 and CDR2 (germline): SQVTM, ANQGSEA. The CDR3 covers 12 residues. Written as DNA, the CDR3 is TGCAGCGTTGTCAGCGGGAGTGAGACCCAGTACTTC. It is translated as CSVVSGSETQYF.

Worth noting for this clonotype: At one end the junction does not follow the germline gene, possibly because of a read error. This sequence joins TRBV6-1 and TRBJ1-1; TRBD1 might be the D (5 bases). Germline CDR1 and CDR2: MNHNS and SASEGT. The CDR3 loop spans 13 amino acids. CDR3 in amino acids: CASSEDIGGTGVF. The CDR3 DNA sequence: TGTGCCAGCAGTGAAGACATCGGCGGTACGGGGGTCTTT.

The chain couples TRBV4-1 to TRBJ2-4, with TRBD2 identical over 7 bases. In germline, CDR1 is MGHRA, CDR2 YSYEKL. This CDR3 contains 16 residues. The junction had 11 bases not matched to a gene; V was cut back by 1 base and J by 8 bases. The CDR3 region has the DNA TGCGCCAGCAGCCAAGTAGACATACTAGCGTATGACATTCAGTACTTC. Its protein product is CASSQVDILAYDIQYF.

The J gene is TRBJ1-3, the V gene TRBV9, with D unresolved. The V gene lost 0 bases and the J gene lost 2 bases, with 12 bases spanning the gap. Germline CDR1 reads SGDLS; CDR2 reads YYNGEE. The CDR3 contains 16 residues. CDR3 nucleotide sequence: TGTGCCAGCAGCGTAGCTGCGGGTGAGGCTGGAAACACCATATATTTT. Encoded protein: CASSVAAGEAGNTIYF.

The chain carries TRBV20-1 and TRBJ2-1; the D gene is possibly TRBD2 (6 bases). From germline, CDR1 is DFQATT and CDR2 SNEGSKA (reference sequence). Trimming removed 3 bases at V and 4 bases at J, with 16 bases between. This CDR3 has 15 residues. The chain's CDR3 is CSASLDLAGYNEQFF. CDR3 DNA sequence: TGCAGTGCTAGCCTAGATCTTGCGGGGTACAATGAGCAGTTCTTC.

This sequence joins TRBV5-4 and TRBJ1-1; D is ambiguous. The germline V gene encodes CDR1 SGHNT and CDR2 YYREEE (reference sequence). This CDR3 has 14 residues. The V and J ends lost 1 base and 1 base respectively, with 8 bases between them. The CDR3 sequence: CASSLWRQNTEAFF. DNA for the CDR3: TGTGCCAGCAGCTTGTGGCGGCAGAACACTGAAGCTTTCTTT.

This chain links TRBV9 with TRBJ1-5; D ambiguous. This CDR3 spans 13 amino acids. The V end was cut by 0 bases, the J end by 5 bases, with 6 bases between. Germline CDR1 and CDR2: SGDLS and YYNGEE. Written as DNA, the CDR3 is TGTGCCAGCAGCGTAGAAGGAGATCAGCCCCAGCATTTT. Translating gives CASSVEGDQPQHF.

The chain combines TRBV28 with TRBJ1-1, with unresolved D. The CDR3 is 14 residues long. The V gene's germline CDR1 is MDHEN and CDR2 SYDVKM. Trimming removed 10 bases at V and 3 bases at J, with 18 bases between. The DNA of the CDR3 is TGTGCCACCAACCCTCCCGGGAGGTACACTGAAGCTTTCTTT. This translates into CATNPPGRYTEAFF.

This chain joins TRBV29-1 and TRBJ2-6; the D is unclear. Germline CDR1 reads SQVTM; CDR2 reads ANQGSEA. The CDR3 has 14 amino acids. Trimming took 7 bases from V and 0 from J, leaving 10 bases between them. Here the CDR3 reads CSAKLNSGANVLTF. The CDR3 bases are TGCAGCGCGAAACTAAACTCTGGGGCCAACGTCCTGACTTTC.

For the CDR3, the DNA is TGTGCCAGCTCACCCGGGGGACAGAACACTGAAGCTTTCTTT. The encoded protein is CASSPGGQNTEAFF. The V call is TRBV18, the J call TRBJ1-1, with D perhaps matching TRBD1 (6 bases). Trimming removed 3 bases from V and 1 base from J, with 9 bases in between. The germline V gene encodes CDR1 KGHSH and CDR2 LQKENI. CDR3 size: 14 residues. The complete variable domain, with remaining parts taken from reference TRBV18 and TRBJ1-1, reads NAGVMQNPRHLVRRRGQEARLRCSPMKGHSHVYWYRQLPEEGLKFMVYLQKENIIDESGMPKERFSAEFPKEGPSILRIQQVVRGDSAAYFCASSPGGQNTEAFFGQGTRLTVV.

V usage is TRBV9 and J usage is TRBJ2-3, with 8 nucleotides matching TRBD2. With 0 bases clipped from V and 3 bases from J, the junction kept 3 bases outside the gene matches. CDR1 is SGDLS, CDR2 YYNGEE, per germline. The CDR3 has 15 residues. The CDR3 DNA is TGTGCCAGCAGCGTAGGAGCGGGAGCTACAGATACGCAGTATTTT. The encoded protein is CASSVGAGATDTQYF.

The V and J genes are TRBV2 and TRBJ2-1, with 8 bases fitting TRBD2. The CDR3 has 13 residues. Germline-derived CDR1 and CDR2 are SNHLY and FYNNEI. V was clipped by 7 bases and J by 8 bases; unmatched bases: 7. The CDR3 reads CASMASGSDEQFF. CDR3 in DNA: TGTGCCAGCATGGCGAGCGGGAGCGATGAGCAGTTCTTC.

The chain carries TRBV19 and TRBJ2-1; D unclear. The germline CDR1 and CDR2 sequences are LNHDA and SQIVND (reference sequence). The CDR3 has 11 amino acids. V was cut by 7 bases and J by 7 bases, with 8 bases left in between. For the CDR3, the DNA is TGTGCCAGTAATCAGCAGAATGAGCAGTTCTTC. Translation: CASNQQNEQFF.

This chain connects TRBV25-1 to TRBJ1-1; possibly TRBD1 for D (5 bases). Trimming left V 2 bases short and J 4 bases short, with 14 bases between. In germline, CDR1 is MGHDK, CDR2 SYGVNS. This CDR3 has 15 residues. CDR3 bases: TGTGCCAGCAGTGAAAGAGGCAGGGTAGGCACTGAAGCTTTCTTT. This encodes CASSERGRVGTEAFF.

This clonotype appeared a single time. V and J are TRBV24-1 and TRBJ1-4; D perhaps matches TRBD1 (5 bases). Trimming left V 3 bases short and J 6 bases short, with 10 bases between. The germline gives CDR1 KGHDR, CDR2 SFDVKD. The CDR3 loop spans 14 amino acids. The CDR3, as DNA: TGTGCCACCAGTGATCGGAGGGACCATGAAAAACTGTTTTTT. Its protein product is CATSDRRDHEKLFF.

The rearrangement joins TRBV5-1 to TRBJ1-5, with 12 bases fitting TRBD1. This CDR3 has 16 residues. Germline V gene lookup returns CDR1 SGHRS and CDR2 YFSETQ. After removal of 0 bases from V and 6 bases from J, the junction contained 4 bases not matched to a gene. As DNA, the CDR3 is TGCGCCAGCAGCTTGGCTGGGACAGGGGGCGGTCAGCCCCAGCATTTT. Amino acid sequence: CASSLAGTGGGQPQHF.

The gene calls are TRBV30 and TRBJ2-7, with TRBD1 matching over 8 bases. The CDR3 has 13 amino acids. CDR1 GTSNPN and CDR2 SVGIG come from the germline V gene (reference sequence). The trim removed 1 base at V and 2 bases at J, leaving 1 base unmatched. CDR3 sequence (DNA): TGTGCCTGGAGTGGACAGGGGCCCTACGAGCAGTACTTC. Its translation is CAWSGQGPYEQYF.

The chain is built from TRBV7-9 and TRBJ1-2; TRBD1 matches at 7 bases. CDR1 and CDR2 (germline): SEHNR, FQNEAQ (reference sequence). V lost 0 bases and J lost 4; bases outside the gene matches: 14. CDR3 size: 18 residues. The CDR3 DNA is TGTGCCAGCAGCTTAGCGGCAGGGGGAAACAGGCCCCTCTATGGCTACACCTTC. Amino acids: CASSLAAGGNRPLYGYTF.

The chain carries TRBV24-1 and TRBJ2-1; 8 nucleotides align to TRBD2. V gave up 5 bases and J gave up 8 bases; unmatched junction bases: 13. Germline V CDR1 and CDR2: KGHDR, SFDVKD. The CDR3 covers 16 residues. CDR3 coding DNA: TGTGCCACCAGTGTGACGGTTAGCGGGATAGGAGATGAGCAGTTCTTC. Its translation: CATSVTVSGIGDEQFF.

Here the CDR3 reads CASSYETLRANTEAFF. As DNA, the CDR3 is TGCGCCAGCAGCTACGAGACCCTGAGGGCGAACACTGAAGCTTTCTTT. The chain employs TRBV5-1 and TRBJ1-1; D gene unclear. Germline CDR1 and CDR2: SGHRS and YFSETQ. CDR3 length: 16 residues. The V end lost 3 bases, the J end lost 1 base, and 16 bases lay between the germline ends.

The chain has TRBV18 and TRBJ1-2; D might be TRBD1 (5 bases). V was cut by 0 bases and J by 6 bases, with 8 bases left in between. Per germline, CDR1 KGHSH and CDR2 LQKENI. The CDR3 spans 13 residues. The CDR3 loop reads CASSPPVGDGYTF. The CDR3 nucleotides read TGTGCCAGCTCACCACCGGTAGGGGATGGCTACACCTTC.

The V gene is TRBV27, the J gene TRBJ2-1; 7 nucleotides agree with TRBD1. This CDR3 contains 15 residues. CDR1 is MNHEY, CDR2 SMNVEV, per germline (reference sequence). Losses at the gene ends were 3 bases for V and 5 bases for J; bases not matched to a gene: 7. The CDR3 DNA sequence: TGTGCCAGCAGTTTTGGGAAGACAGGGAACAATGAGCAGTTCTTC. It encodes CASSFGKTGNNEQFF.

This clonotype was counted between two and nine times. CDR3 nucleotide sequence: TGCACCAGCAGCCAAGCCCGTCCCGGGGTAGGGAACTACGAGCAGTACTTC. Its translation: CTSSQARPGVGNYEQYF. The gene calls are TRBV1 and TRBJ2-7; the D call TRBD1 from the table was never checked on the DNA. TRBV1 is an annotated pseudogene. There are 17 residues in the CDR3.

The chain recombines TRBV2 with TRBJ2-1, with TRBD2 identical over 10 bases. CDR3 length equals 17 residues. Germline V CDR1 and CDR2: SNHLY, FYNNEI. J gave up 0 bases and V 5 bases, and 7 bases lay outside the gene matches. The CDR3 DNA is TGTGCCAGCAGTTTTAATAGCGGGAGGAGCTCCTACAATGAGCAGTTCTTC. This translates into CASSFNSGRSSYNEQFF.

The J gene is TRBJ1-1, the V gene TRBV11-1, with D hard to call. V lost 3 bases and J 1 base, leaving 6 bases between the germline ends. The CDR3 runs to 13 residues. Germline-derived CDR1 and CDR2 are SGHAT and FQDESV (reference sequence). In DNA form, the CDR3 reads TGTGCCAGCAGCTTGGTGCAGAACACTGAAGCTTTCTTT. It translates to CASSLVQNTEAFF.

The chain uses TRBV4-1 and TRBJ2-7, with D possibly TRBD1 on 6 matching bases. Trimming left V 4 bases short and J 1 base short, with 11 bases between. CDR3 length equals 14 residues. Germline lookup yields CDR1 MGHRA and CDR2 YSYEKL. DNA for the CDR3: TGCGCCAGCAGCCGAGAGGACAGATCCTACGAGCAGTACTTC. It is translated as CASSREDRSYEQYF.

This chain links TRBV29-1 with TRBJ2-2; D is unclear. The CDR3 has 13 amino acids. V dropped 4 bases and J dropped 4 bases, with 10 bases sitting between them. Germline values: CDR1 SQVTM, CDR2 ANQGSEA. The chain's CDR3 is CSVVGSRTGELFF. The CDR3, as DNA: TGCAGCGTTGTAGGTAGTCGCACCGGGGAGCTGTTTTTT.

On this clonotype itself: At one end the junction does not follow the germline gene, possibly because of a read error. The chain joins TRBV7-7 to TRBJ2-5, with 10 bases fitting TRBD2. Germline-derived CDR1 and CDR2 are SSHAT and FNYEAQ (reference sequence). This CDR3 is 14 amino acids long. The CDR3 reads CASSLAGGRETQYF. The CDR3, as DNA: TGTGCTAGCAGCTTAGCGGGAGGCCGCGAGACCCAGTACTTC.

The chain is built from TRBV9 and TRBJ1-2; D call uncertain. Looked up from germline, CDR1 is SGDLS and CDR2 is YYNGEE. The length of the CDR3 is 14 residues. V was trimmed by 0 bases and J by 8 bases, leaving 14 bases between them. CDR3 residues: CASSVAGRMYGYTF. CDR3 bases: TGTGCCAGCAGCGTAGCCGGCAGGATGTACGGCTACACCTTC.